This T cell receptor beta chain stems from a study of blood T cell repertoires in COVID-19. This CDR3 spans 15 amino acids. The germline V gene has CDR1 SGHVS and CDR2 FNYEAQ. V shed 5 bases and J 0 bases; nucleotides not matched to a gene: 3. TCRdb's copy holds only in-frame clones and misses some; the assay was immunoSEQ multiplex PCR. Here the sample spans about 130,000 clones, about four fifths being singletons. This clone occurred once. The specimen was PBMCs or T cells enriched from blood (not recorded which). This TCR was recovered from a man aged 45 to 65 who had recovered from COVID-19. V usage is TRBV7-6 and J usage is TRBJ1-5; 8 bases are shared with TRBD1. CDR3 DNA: TGTGCCAGCAGCCAGGGACAGGCTAGCAATCAGCCCCAGCATTTT. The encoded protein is CASSQGQASNQPQHF. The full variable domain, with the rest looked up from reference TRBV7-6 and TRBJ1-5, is GAGVSQSPRYKVTKRGQDVALRCDPISGHVSLYWYRQALGQGPEFLTYFNYEAQQDKSGLPNDRFSAERPEGSISTLTIQRTEQRDSAMYRCASSQGQASNQPQHFGDGTRLSIL.